The rows below give T cell receptor beta chains drawn from one sample of a study of response to subunit inactivated influenza vaccine. From the RT-PCR reads, TCRdb called clonotypes with MiXCR, one entry per CDR3 protein. The sample contains about 780,000 distinct CDR3 sequences, about a fifth of which appear only once. The sample was PBMCs from blood, taken roughly 5 days after vaccination. The receptors here all came from a man aged 45-65 years who received an inactivated influenza vaccine. The CDR3 runs from the conserved cysteine through the conserved F or W. D genes are given only for firm matches. A row's size may be missing; if present it is once, few, many or a size class.

clone_size	d_call	j_call	v_call	cdr3_aa	cdr3_nt
few	NA	TRBJ2-7	TRBV20-1	CSATNPGHSYEQYF	TGCAGTGCAACCAATCCGGGACATTCCTACGAGCAGTACTTC
few	NA	TRBJ2-5	TRBV6-1	CASSPTDGQETQYF	TGTGCCAGCAGCCCCACGGACGGACAAGAGACCCAGTACTTC
few	NA	TRBJ2-2	TRBV24-1	CATRGGTGELFF	TGTGCCACCAGGGGTGGAACCGGGGAGCTGTTTTTT
NA	NA	TRBJ2-5	TRBV20-1	CSASKGQETQYF	TGCAGTGCTAGTAAAGGGCAAGAGACCCAGTACTTC
once	NA	TRBJ2-2	TRBV24-1	CATSHEVRGGELFF	TGTGCCACCTCTCATGAGGTTCGGGGCGGGGAGCTGTTTTTT
NA	NA	TRBJ2-7	TRBV9	CASSVAWQGKQYF	TGTGCCAGCAGCGTAGCATGGCAGGGCAAGCAGTACTTC
many	NA	TRBJ2-1	TRBV29-1	CSAPDLYSYNEQFF	TGCAGCGCGCCCGACTTATACTCCTACAATGAGCAGTTCTTC
many	NA	TRBJ2-3	TRBV12-3/TRBV12-4	CASSLDGATDTQYF	TGTGCCAGCAGTTTAGACGGGGCAACAGATACGCAGTATTTT
many	NA	TRBJ2-1	TRBV7-9	CASSLLASSYNEQFF	TGTGCCAGCAGCTTACTAGCGTCCTCCTACAATGAGCAGTTCTTC
many	TRBD2	TRBJ2-1	TRBV11-2	CASSLDVLAGFNDEQFF	TGTGCCAGCAGCTTAGATGTACTAGCGGGATTCAATGATGAGCAGTTCTTC
NA	NA	TRBJ2-3	TRBV20-1	CSAPGLGDTQYF	TGCAGTGCTCCTGGACTGGGAGATACGCAGTATTTT
NA	NA	TRBJ2-3	TRBV21-1	CASSKASSGGFDTQYF	TGTGCCAGCAGCAAAGCGTCTAGCGGGGGGTTTGATACGCAGTATTTT
NA	NA	TRBJ1-6	TRBV7-9	CASSLVGEVPLHF	TGTGCCAGCAGCTTAGTTGGAGAGGTGCCCCTCCACTTT
once	TRBD2	TRBJ2-2	TRBV2	CASRAGRHSNTGELFF	TGTGCCAGCAGAGCGGGACGGCACAGCAACACCGGGGAGCTGTTTTTT
few	NA	TRBJ2-7	TRBV20-1	CSATEGADEQYF	TGCAGTGCTACGGAGGGAGCCGACGAGCAGTACTTC
NA	NA	TRBJ2-3	TRBV6-2/TRBV6-3	CASSTTISTDTQYF	TGTGCCAGCAGTACCACTATCTCCACAGATACGCAGTATTTT
many	NA	TRBJ2-7	TRBV6-5	CASSYSGSYEQYF	TGTGCCAGCAGTTACTCTGGGAGTTACGAGCAGTACTTC
NA	NA	TRBJ1-5	TRBV6-6	CASSYNLDQPQLF	TGTGCCAGCAGTTACAATTTAGATCAGCCCCAGCTTTTT
few	NA	TRBJ1-5	TRBV12-3/TRBV12-4	CASSTTTARVRHF	TGTGCCAGCAGTACCACCACAGCCAGGGTTCGGCATTTT
many	TRBD2	TRBJ2-7	TRBV7-2	CASSRGLALEQYF	TGTGCCAGCAGCCGAGGACTAGCCCTCGAGCAGTACTTC
NA	TRBD1	TRBJ2-7	TRBV5-5	CASSSDGTGKNEQYF	TGTGCCAGCAGCTCCGACGGGACAGGGAAGAACGAGCAGTACTTC
few	NA	TRBJ2-3	TRBV6-2/TRBV6-3	CASSYPEGLGLRTDTQYF	TGTGCCAGCAGTTACCCCGAGGGCCTGGGGCTCCGCACAGATACGCAGTATTTT
few	TRBD2	TRBJ2-5	TRBV4-2	CASSQVAGADETQYF	TGTGCCAGCAGCCAAGTCGCGGGAGCGGACGAGACCCAGTACTTC
many	NA	TRBJ2-3	TRBV4-3	CASSQDWSTDTQYF	TGCGCCAGCAGCCAAGATTGGAGCACAGATACGCAGTATTTT
NA	TRBD2	TRBJ2-1	TRBV3-1	CASSRGGTKYNEQFF	TGTGCCAGCAGCCGCGGGGGGACGAAATACAATGAGCAGTTCTTC
many	NA	TRBJ2-5	TRBV29-1	CSVHGGTIGTQYF	TGCAGCGTTCACGGGGGGACAATAGGGACCCAGTACTTC
NA	NA	TRBJ2-1	TRBV10-3	CAINSPGLYNKQFF	TGTGCCATCAATTCGCCGGGACTTTACAATAAGCAGTTCTTC
NA	NA	TRBJ1-1	TRBV6-5	CASSYRDKNTEAFF	TGTGCCAGCAGTTACCGGGACAAGAACACTGAAGCTTTCTTT
few	NA	TRBJ2-3	TRBV6-2/TRBV6-3	CASSYISGRILTTDTQYF	TGTGCCAGCAGTTACATCTCGGGCCGTATACTGACCACAGATACGCAGTATTTT
few	NA	TRBJ2-5	TRBV4-2	CASSLGLGTPRGETQYF	TGTGCCAGCAGCCTTGGACTCGGGACCCCGAGGGGGGAGACCCAGTACTTC
NA	NA	TRBJ2-1	TRBV5-6	CASSPEGWGYNEQFF	TGTGCCAGCAGCCCGGAGGGGTGGGGTTACAATGAGCAGTTCTTC
NA	NA	TRBJ2-3	TRBV6-1	CASREAPLTDTQYF	TGTGCCAGCAGGGAAGCACCACTTACAGATACGCAGTATTTT
once	TRBD2	TRBJ2-3	TRBV18	CASSPFLGHGGGWTDTQYF	TGTGCCAGCTCACCATTTTTAGGACACGGCGGGGGATGGACAGATACGCAGTATTTT
NA	NA	TRBJ1-2	TRBV29-1	CSIRGVRDGYTF	TGCAGCATCAGGGGAGTGAGGGATGGCTACACCTTC
few	TRBD2	TRBJ2-5	TRBV28	CASSTAGGKETQYF	TGTGCCAGCAGTACGGCGGGAGGGAAAGAGACCCAGTACTTC
NA	NA	TRBJ2-5	TRBV6-4	CASSPQGNQETQYF	TGTGCCAGCAGTCCACAGGGAAACCAAGAGACCCAGTACTTC
NA	NA	TRBJ1-6	TRBV28	CASSFPGAGNSPLHF	TGTGCCAGCAGTTTTCCGGGAGCGGGGAATTCACCCCTCCACTTT
NA	NA	TRBJ1-1	TRBV4-2	CASSQAAGPAEAFF	TGTGCCAGCAGCCAAGCCGCGGGACCGGCTGAAGCTTTCTTT
few	NA	TRBJ1-5	TRBV29-1	CSVRGSGNQPQHF	TGCAGCGTCCGCGGGTCGGGGAATCAGCCCCAGCATTTT
NA	NA	TRBJ2-1	TRBV9	CASSVATGGDLAYNEQFF	TGTGCCAGCAGCGTAGCTACGGGCGGGGACTTAGCCTACAATGAGCAGTTCTTC
NA	NA	TRBJ2-5	TRBV12-3/TRBV12-4	CASSPAQETQYF	TGTGCCAGCAGCCCGGCCCAAGAGACCCAGTACTTC
few	NA	TRBJ2-1	TRBV7-9	CASNLQEGEQFF	TGTGCCAGCAACCTGCAAGAGGGTGAGCAGTTCTTC
NA	TRBD1	TRBJ2-1	TRBV6-1	CASSPLTGGSYNEQFF	TGTGCCAGCAGTCCCCTGACAGGGGGCAGCTACAATGAGCAGTTCTTC
NA	TRBD2	TRBJ2-1	TRBV7-2	CASSLVAGAWHNEQFF	TGTGCCAGCAGCTTAGTAGCGGGAGCGTGGCACAATGAGCAGTTCTTC
NA	TRBD2	TRBJ2-3	TRBV2	CATEPGLAGGVDTQYF	TGTGCCACCGAGCCCGGACTAGCGGGGGGGGTAGATACGCAGTATTTT
NA	NA	TRBJ1-3	TRBV5-1	CASSPQLGAGNTIYF	TGCGCCAGCAGCCCACAACTTGGGGCTGGAAACACCATATATTTT
few	TRBD2	TRBJ2-1	TRBV28	CASSTPGLAGRHNEQFF	TGTGCCAGCAGTACCCCCGGACTAGCGGGGAGACACAATGAGCAGTTCTTC
NA	TRBD2	TRBJ2-7	TRBV5-1	CASSLALGRAAYEQYF	TGCGCCAGCAGCTTGGCTCTCGGGAGGGCCGCCTACGAGCAGTACTTC
few	NA	TRBJ2-7	TRBV5-1	CASSLGAGIQSSYEQYF	TGCGCCAGCAGCTTGGGCGCCGGGATACAGAGCTCCTACGAGCAGTACTTC
NA	NA	TRBJ1-2	TRBV7-9	CASSLGIGYGYTF	TGTGCCAGCAGCTTAGGGATAGGGTATGGCTACACCTTC
once	TRBD2	TRBJ2-3	TRBV4-3	CASSSPWTSGSGADTQYF	TGCGCCAGCAGCTCCCCCTGGACTAGCGGGAGTGGAGCAGATACGCAGTATTTT
NA	NA	TRBJ1-1	TRBV6-5	CASSYSKVGNTEAFF	TGTGCCAGCAGTTACTCGAAAGTTGGGAACACTGAAGCTTTCTTT
many	NA	TRBJ2-1	TRBV5-1	CASSLYTGVLPYNEQFF	TGCGCCAGCAGCTTGTATACGGGCGTCTTACCCTACAATGAGCAGTTCTTC
few	NA	TRBJ1-3	TRBV7-9	CASSVDSNSGNTIYF	TGTGCCAGCAGCGTGGACAGCAACTCTGGAAACACCATATATTTT
many	TRBD1	TRBJ2-3	TRBV20-1	CSAYTGGASLYTDTQYF	TGCAGTGCTTACACAGGGGGCGCATCTTTGTACACAGATACGCAGTATTTT
few	NA	TRBJ2-7	TRBV5-1	CARPRTVGGLSYEQYF	TGCGCCAGGCCGAGAACAGTCGGAGGGCTCTCCTACGAGCAGTACTTC
few	TRBD2	TRBJ2-2	TRBV10-3	CAISEPGGRNTGELFF	TGTGCCATCAGTGAGCCGGGGGGGCGGAACACCGGGGAGCTGTTTTTT
few	TRBD2	TRBJ2-7	TRBV28	CASSSSGRADEQYF	TGTGCCAGCAGCTCCAGCGGGAGAGCTGACGAGCAGTACTTC
NA	NA	TRBJ1-1	TRBV19	CASSIGIMNTEAFF	TGTGCCAGTAGTATCGGCATTATGAACACTGAAGCTTTCTTT